The T cell receptor (beta chain) under discussion was sequenced for a study of vaccination and CD4 T cells after COVID-19. Concerning this clonotype itself: Its antigen is as yet unknown.

This CDR3 comprises 13 residues. V shed 3 bases, J shed 1 base, and the junction held 1 base outside the gene matches. Germline loops: CDR1 DFQATT, CDR2 SNEGSKA (reference sequence). Sequenced with the Oncomine TCR Beta short-read assay was DNA taken from cultured CD4+ T cells. TCRdb passed the PCR reads through MiXCR, listing each CDR3 protein once. This table holds more than 15,000 distinct CDR3 sequences, roughly 56% found once. Treatment defined: roughly ten-day PBMC culture with coronavirus spike peptide pools or control peptides (ViraFEST assay). Cell culture was performed with approximately 1.8 million PBMCs per well in the presence of about 9.1 IU/ml IL-2 and around 9 ug/ml peptide pools.

Specimen: CD4+ T cells from blood, cultured in vitro, collected after SARS-CoV-2 vaccination. The TCR comes from a human donor who had recovered from COVID-19. V usage is TRBV20-1 and J usage is TRBJ2-5; 8 nucleotides agree with TRBD1. This CDR3 is CSASGQGQETQYF. The CDR3 DNA sequence: TGCAGTGCTAGCGGACAGGGCCAAGAGACCCAGTACTTC.